The TCR beta chain described here comes from a study of cytomegalovirus exposure and HLA in healthy donors. Looked up from germline, CDR1 is KGHSH and CDR2 is LQKENI. V was clipped by 5 bases and J by 0 bases, with 13 bases between them. CDR3 length: 16 residues. Assay used: immunoSEQ multiplex PCR; TCRdb lists only in-frame clones, some missing. This sample carries some 140,000 clones, about 86% of them seen once, and the ten largest clones take roughly 2.1%. The study's findings and limits: About 150 TCR beta chains were listed as cytomegalovirus-associated.

Concerning this clone itself: Its antigen is still unknown.

This sequence joins TRBV18 and TRBJ2-2; TRBD1 might be the D (6 bases). The TCR sequence derives from a human donor in good health. The sample was PBMCs. CDR3 loop: CASSETRGANTGELFF. The CDR3 DNA reads as TGTGCCAGCTCAGAGACCAGGGGCGCGAACACCGGGGAGCTGTTTTTT. Full variable domain (remainder filled in from reference TRBV18 and TRBJ2-2): NAGVMQNPRHLVRRRGQEARLRCSPMKGHSHVYWYRQLPEEGLKFMVYLQKENIIDESGMPKERFSAEFPKEGPSILRIQQVVRGDSAAYFCASSETRGANTGELFFGEGSRLTVL.